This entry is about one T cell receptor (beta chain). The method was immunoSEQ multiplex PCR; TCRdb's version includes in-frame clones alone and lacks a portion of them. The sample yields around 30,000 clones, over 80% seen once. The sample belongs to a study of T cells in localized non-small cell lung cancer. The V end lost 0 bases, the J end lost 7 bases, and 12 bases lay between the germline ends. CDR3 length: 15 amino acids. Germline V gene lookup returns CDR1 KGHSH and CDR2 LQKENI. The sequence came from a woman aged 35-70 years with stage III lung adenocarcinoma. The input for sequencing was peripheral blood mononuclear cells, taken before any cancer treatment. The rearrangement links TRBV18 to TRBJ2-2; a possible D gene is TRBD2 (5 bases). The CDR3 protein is CASSPPSAGIGELFF. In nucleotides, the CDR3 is TGTGCCAGCTCACCACCATCCGCCGGGATCGGGGAGCTGTTTTTT.